Below, 26 T cell receptor beta chains from the same sample are listed, as sequenced in a study of response to subunit inactivated influenza vaccine. TCRdb reprocessed the RT-PCR reads via MiXCR and lists one record per CDR3 protein. The repertoire has over 400,000 distinct CDR3 sequences, over 10% of them found once; the top ten carry about an eighth. Sequenced material: PBMCs from blood, taken 45 days after vaccination. The receptor source for this set is a man over 45 who received an inactivated influenza vaccine.

This clonotype was seen ten or more times. This chain connects TRBV12-3 or TRBV12-4 to TRBJ2-1; D gene ambiguous. The CDR3 has 15 amino acids. V lost 6 bases and J lost 0, with 12 bases in between. The CDR3 DNA is TGTGCCAGCAGCTTACGCCTTAGCTCCTACAATGAGCAGTTCTTC. Translating gives CASSLRLSSYNEQFF.

This clonotype was seen a few times. A junction boundary mismatches the germline segment, possibly from a read error. The chain is built from TRBV11-2 and TRBJ1-1; D uncertain. CDR3 length equals 14 residues. Germline V lookup: CDR1 SGHAT, CDR2 FQNNGV. The DNA of the CDR3 is TGTGCCAGCAGTTTAGATACGTACGGCACTGAAGCTTTCTTT. This sequence encodes CASSLDTYGTEAFF.

The table lists this clonotype with a few counts. This chain joins TRBV12-3 or TRBV12-4 and TRBJ1-2, with no clear D. V was cut by 5 bases and J by 2 bases, with 12 bases left in between. This CDR3 is 14 amino acids long. The CDR3 DNA is TGTGCCAGCAGTCGGGGAGGCACGAACTATGGCTACACCTTC. Protein product: CASSRGGTNYGYTF.

V usage is TRBV5-6 and J usage is TRBJ2-7; 9 nucleotides agree with TRBD2. The CDR3 extends over 15 amino acids. J lost 2 bases, V lost 4 bases, and 7 bases had no gene match. From germline, CDR1 is SGHDT and CDR2 YYEEEE. CDR3: CASSPIAGEPYEQYF. DNA of the CDR3: TGTGCCAGCAGCCCTATAGCGGGAGAGCCCTACGAGCAGTACTTC.

This sequence joins TRBV4-3 and TRBJ2-2, with 9 bases identical to TRBD2. There are 16 residues in the CDR3. The V and J ends lost 2 bases and 2 bases, in that order; junction bases with no gene match: 3. Germline V gene data show CDR1 as LGHNA and CDR2 as YSLEER. The CDR3 DNA is TGCGCCAGCAGCCAACGGACTAGCGCAAACACCGGGGAGCTGTTTTTT. Translation gives CASSQRTSANTGELFF.

This clonotype was counted at least ten times. The J gene is TRBJ2-5, the V gene TRBV4-1, with a possible D match to TRBD1 (6 bases). Per germline, CDR1 MGHRA and CDR2 YSYEKL. Between the trimmed V and J ends, which lost 1 base and 2 bases, there was a span of 11 bases. The CDR3 extends over 15 amino acids. The CDR3 DNA sequence: TGCGCCAGCAGCCAAGTTGGCAGGGGACAAGAGACCCAGTACTTC. This translates into CASSQVGRGQETQYF.

CDR3 nucleotides: TGTGCCAGCAAGCCTAGCGGGGGGCGGCATGAGCAGTTCTTC. Its protein product is CASKPSGGRHEQFF. The chain has TRBV12-3 or TRBV12-4 and TRBJ2-1; 11 positions agree with TRBD2. The CDR3 spans 14 residues. V trimming: 7 bases; J trimming: 8 bases; junction bases outside the gene matches: 7.

This clonotype has ten or more counts. The chain recombines TRBV29-1 with TRBJ2-1; 12 bases map to TRBD2. The germline CDR1 and CDR2 sequences are SQVTM and ANQGSEA. The length of the CDR3 is 14 residues. J was trimmed by 5 bases and V by 6 bases; bases with no gene match: 5. The CDR3 loop is CSVGLAGLDNEQFF. CDR3 coding DNA: TGCAGCGTAGGACTAGCGGGATTAGACAATGAGCAGTTCTTC.

This clonotype was counted between two and nine times. The chain uses TRBV12-3 or TRBV12-4 and TRBJ1-3; 7 positions match TRBD1. The trim removed 5 bases at V and 1 base at J, leaving 11 bases unmatched. The CDR3 runs to 17 residues. CDR3 sequence reads: CASSPRQGRESGNTIYF. CDR3 nucleotides: TGTGCCAGCAGTCCCCGACAGGGTCGTGAATCTGGAAACACCATATATTTT.

This clonotype has a count of ten or more. V usage is TRBV12-3 or TRBV12-4 and J usage is TRBJ2-7; D might be TRBD2 (5 bases). V was cut by 8 bases and J by 0 bases, with 8 bases left in between. This CDR3 contains 12 residues. The CDR3 DNA is TGTGCCAGCCGGGGAAACTCCTACGAGCAGTACTTC. Translating it yields CASRGNSYEQYF.

V usage is TRBV6-2 or TRBV6-3 and J usage is TRBJ1-1; 10 bases are a match to TRBD1. CDR1 MNHEY and CDR2 SVGEGT come from the germline V gene. The CDR3 length is 13 residues. J gave up 9 bases and V 8 bases, and 9 bases lay outside the gene matches. Here the CDR3 DNA reads TGTGCCAGCGGCTCCGGGGGACAGGGGAAAGCTTTCTTT. It translates to CASGSGGQGKAFF.

This clonotype was counted a few times. This chain links TRBV5-1 with TRBJ1-5; D might be TRBD1 (5 bases). Trimming took off 0 bases at V and 2 bases at J, with 12 bases between the two ends. Germline V lookup: CDR1 SGHRS, CDR2 YFSETQ. The CDR3 totals 16 residues. The CDR3 sequence is CASSLGPGDGNQPQHF. CDR3 coding DNA: TGCGCCAGCAGCTTGGGGCCGGGGGATGGCAATCAGCCCCAGCATTTT. Together with reference TRBV5-1 and TRBJ1-5, the CDR3 gives the full variable domain: KAGVTQTPRYLIKTRGQQVTLSCSPISGHRSVSWYQQTPGQGLQFLFEYFSETQRNKGNFPGRFSGRQFSNSRSEMNVSTLELGDSALYLCASSLGPGDGNQPQHFGDGTRLSIL.

Only a few counts were recorded for this clonotype. The chain links TRBV20-1 to TRBJ2-1, with D perhaps matching TRBD1 (5 bases). Germline loops: CDR1 DFQATT, CDR2 SNEGSKA (reference sequence). The CDR3 has 12 residues. Trimming stripped 3 bases from V and 10 bases from J, with 13 bases between. The DNA of the CDR3 is TGCAGTGCTAGTTTCCAGGGCGACGAGCAGTTCTTC. It translates to CSASFQGDEQFF.

CDR3 sequence: CATSRDPDRTNYEQYF. The CDR3 DNA reads TGTGCCACCAGCAGAGATCCTGACAGGACTAACTACGAGCAGTACTTC. The chain recombines TRBV15 with TRBJ2-7; D is perhaps TRBD1 or TRBD2 (6 bases each). V was clipped by 0 bases and J by 3 bases, with 15 bases between them. CDR1 is LNHNV and CDR2 is YYDKDF in the germline V gene (reference sequence). The CDR3 totals 16 residues.

This clonotype was observed a handful of times. The chain links TRBV12-3 or TRBV12-4 to TRBJ1-1; possibly TRBD1 for D (6 bases). The ends were cut back, 6 bases at V and 6 bases at J, with 11 bases in the middle. There are 12 residues in the CDR3. In nucleotides, the CDR3 is TGTGCCAGCAGGATCCGGACAGCTGAAGCTTTCTTT. Translating it yields CASRIRTAEAFF.

The chain has TRBV7-9 and TRBJ2-5; 9 nucleotides agree with TRBD1. CDR3 size: 14 residues. V dropped 4 bases and J dropped 4; count of bases not matched to a gene: 4. CDR1 is SEHNR and CDR2 is FQNEAQ in the germline V gene (reference sequence). DNA of the CDR3: TGTGCCAGCAGCTCACCGGGACAGGGAGAGACCCAGTACTTC. Translation: CASSSPGQGETQYF.

The chain couples TRBV28 to TRBJ2-2; maybe TRBD1 (5 bases). Germline V gene lookup returns CDR1 MDHEN and CDR2 SYDVKM. The CDR3 has 13 residues. V gave up 10 bases and J gave up 4 bases, with 13 bases separating them. CDR3 DNA: TGTGCCACCCTAAGGGGTAGCACCGGGGAGCTGTTTTTT. This translates into CATLRGSTGELFF. The complete variable domain, with remaining parts taken from reference TRBV28 and TRBJ2-2, reads DVKVTQSSRYLVKRTGEKVFLECVQDMDHENMFWYRQDPGLGLRLIYFSYDVKMKEKGDIPEGYSVSREKKERFSLILESASTNQTSMYLCATLRGSTGELFFGEGSRLTVL.

This clonotype was seen ten or more times. This chain joins TRBV9 and TRBJ2-7; TRBD2 agrees at 7 bases. Losses at the gene ends were 3 bases for V and 6 bases for J; bases not matched to a gene: 9. The CDR3 length is 14 residues. Germline values: CDR1 SGDLS, CDR2 YYNGEE. The CDR3 nucleotides are TGTGCCAGCAGCGCAACGGCGGGAGTCCTCGAGCAGTACTTC. Protein: CASSATAGVLEQYF.

This clonotype was counted between two and nine times. This chain joins TRBV7-9 and TRBJ2-3; 11 nucleotides line up with TRBD1. Unmatched junction bases numbered 7, after V lost 5 bases and J lost 3 bases. Looked up from germline, CDR1 is SEHNR and CDR2 is FQNEAQ (reference sequence). This CDR3 is 16 amino acids long. CDR3 loop: CASSTGQGVRTDTQYF. In nucleotides, the CDR3 is TGTGCCAGCAGCACGGGACAGGGGGTCCGGACAGATACGCAGTATTTT.

This chain connects TRBV5-1 to TRBJ2-2; the D gene is possibly TRBD1 (6 bases). V was trimmed by 4 bases and J by 3 bases, leaving 13 bases between them. The germline gives CDR1 SGHRS, CDR2 YFSETQ. The CDR3 contains 15 residues. Here the CDR3 reads CASSRTDSDTGELFF. The CDR3 DNA reads as TGCGCCAGCAGCCGGACGGACAGCGACACCGGGGAGCTGTTTTTT.

On this clonotype: This may be a read error, as it is one base from a much larger clone. The chain carries TRBV15 and TRBJ2-1, with D hard to call. Germline CDR1 LNHNV, CDR2 YYDKDF (reference sequence). CDR3 size: 15 residues. Here the CDR3 reads CPTSRDYKTYNEQFF. The CDR3 DNA sequence: TGTCCCACCAGCAGAGATTACAAGACCTACAATGAGCAGTTCTTC.

This clonotype was seen more than once but under ten times. V gene TRBV4-2 combines with J gene TRBJ2-7; D remains unclear. V was trimmed by 3 bases and J by 0 bases, leaving 12 bases between them. The CDR3 is 15 amino acids. CDR1 is LGHNA and CDR2 is YNFKEQ in the germline V gene. CDR3 region: CASSHDGSSSYEQYF. CDR3 sequence (DNA): TGTGCCAGCAGCCATGACGGATCCTCCTCCTACGAGCAGTACTTC.

In this sample, this clonotype turned up many times. The V and J genes are TRBV6-4 and TRBJ2-3; no firm D call. CDR1 and CDR2 from the germline V gene are MRHNA and SNTAGT. Trimming left V 2 bases short and J 2 bases short, with 5 bases between. This CDR3 has 13 amino acids. CDR3 sequence reads: CASSDTDTDTQYF. In nucleotides, the CDR3 is TGTGCCAGCAGTGACACAGACACAGATACGCAGTATTTT.

The V call is TRBV6-5, the J call TRBJ1-1; D is possibly TRBD1 (5 bases). The CDR3 sequence is 13 residues long. Trimming pared 1 base from V and 4 bases from J, leaving 7 bases between. Germline CDR1 reads MNHEY; CDR2 reads SVGAGI. The CDR3 loop is CASSYFGGTEAFF. DNA for the CDR3: TGTGCCAGCAGTTACTTTGGGGGCACTGAAGCTTTCTTT.

The J gene is TRBJ2-5, the V gene TRBV5-1, with 10 positions matching TRBD1. Germline CDR1 and CDR2: SGHRS and YFSETQ. The CDR3 has 15 residues. The junction had 6 bases not matched to a gene; V was cut back by 4 bases and J by 3 bases. The CDR3 loop reads CASSGTGAGKETQYF. The CDR3 DNA reads TGCGCCAGCAGCGGGACAGGGGCTGGGAAAGAGACCCAGTACTTC.

This clonotype was seen a few times. The chain employs TRBV5-1 and TRBJ2-3, with 8 bases identical to TRBD2. Trimming took 3 bases from V and 1 from J; bases not matched to a gene: 4. CDR1 is SGHRS and CDR2 is YFSETQ in the germline V gene. This CDR3 has 15 amino acids. CDR3 loop: CASSSGTRGTDTQYF. CDR3 DNA: TGCGCCAGCAGCTCCGGGACTAGGGGCACAGATACGCAGTATTTT.